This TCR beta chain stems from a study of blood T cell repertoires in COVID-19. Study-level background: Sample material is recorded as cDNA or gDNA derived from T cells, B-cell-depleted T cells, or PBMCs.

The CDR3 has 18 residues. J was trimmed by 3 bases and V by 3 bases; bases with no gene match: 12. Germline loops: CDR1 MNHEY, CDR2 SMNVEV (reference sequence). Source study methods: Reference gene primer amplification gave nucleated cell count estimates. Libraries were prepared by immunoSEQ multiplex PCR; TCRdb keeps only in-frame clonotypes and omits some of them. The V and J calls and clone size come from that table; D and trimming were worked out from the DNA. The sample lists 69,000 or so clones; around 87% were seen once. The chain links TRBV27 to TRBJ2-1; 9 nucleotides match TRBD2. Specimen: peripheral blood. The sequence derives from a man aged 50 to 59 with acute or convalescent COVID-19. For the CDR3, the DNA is TGTGCCAGCAGTTTTAGTGTCCTAGCGGGACAACTCTACAATGAGCAGTTCTTC. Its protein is CASSFSVLAGQLYNEQFF.